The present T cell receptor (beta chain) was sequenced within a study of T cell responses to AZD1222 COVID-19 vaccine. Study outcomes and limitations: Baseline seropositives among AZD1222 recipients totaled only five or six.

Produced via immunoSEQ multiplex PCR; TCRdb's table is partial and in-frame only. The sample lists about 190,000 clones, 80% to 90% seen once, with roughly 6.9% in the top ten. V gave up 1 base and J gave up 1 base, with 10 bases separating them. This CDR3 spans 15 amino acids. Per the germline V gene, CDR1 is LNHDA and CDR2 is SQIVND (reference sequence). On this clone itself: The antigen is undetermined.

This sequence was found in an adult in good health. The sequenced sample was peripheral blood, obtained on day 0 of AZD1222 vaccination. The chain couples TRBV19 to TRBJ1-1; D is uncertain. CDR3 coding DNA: TGTGCCAGTAGTATAGGATCCAAGGAGAACACTGAAGCTTTCTTT. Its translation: CASSIGSKENTEAFF.